Shown below are 25 T cell receptor beta chains from a single sample sequenced in a study of T-cell memory formation after mild COVID-19. MiXCR, run by TCRdb on the 5' RACE reads, gives a single entry per CDR3 protein. Seen here are some 300,000 distinct CDR3 sequences, 20% to 25% observed once, and the top ten hold around 23%. Material: PBMCs or a T cell subset sorted from them (not recorded which). These receptors were collected from a man aged 18 to 29 who had mild COVID-19 (a few samples of this study predate the infection). Cell type and time point are not known.

The chain carries TRBV4-3 and TRBJ1-3; no clear D gene. The CDR3 extends over 17 amino acids. The germline V and J ends were trimmed by 2 bases and 3 bases, with 17 bases remaining between them. The V gene's germline CDR1 is LGHNA and CDR2 YSLEER. The CDR3 is CASSQTWWVGNGNTIYF. As DNA, the CDR3 is TGCGCCAGCAGCCAAACCTGGTGGGTCGGGAATGGAAACACCATATATTTT.

Only a few counts were recorded for this clonotype. This chain uses TRBV20-1 with TRBJ1-2; 8 bases fit TRBD1. V lost 3 bases to trimming and J lost 8 bases; unmatched junction nucleotides: 11. Germline V gives CDR1 DFQATT, CDR2 SNEGSKA (reference sequence). The CDR3 runs 14 residues. The DNA of the CDR3 is TGCAGTGCTAGGCCGACAGGGGCTCTATGGGGCTACACCTTC. Amino acids: CSARPTGALWGYTF.

This clonotype was counted only a few times. The V call is TRBV7-9, the J call TRBJ1-1; 10 bases match TRBD1. Germline V gene lookup returns CDR1 SEHNR and CDR2 FQNEAQ (reference sequence). This CDR3 region has 15 residues. V lost 1 base to trimming and J lost 4 bases; unmatched junction nucleotides: 3. CDR3 nucleotides: TGTGCCAGCAGCTTAGAGGGGACAGGGGCCACTGAAGCTTTCTTT. It specifies CASSLEGTGATEAFF.

This clonotype was counted between two and nine times. J is TRBJ2-7 and V is TRBV2; no clear D. This CDR3 is 14 amino acids long. Germline V gives CDR1 SNHLY, CDR2 FYNNEI. The V and J ends lost 3 bases and 2 bases respectively, with 11 bases between them. CDR3 sequence (DNA): TGTGCCAGCAGTGACCAACTAAGTACCTACGAGCAGTACGTC. Translating gives CASSDQLSTYEQYV.

This rearrangement joins TRBV12-5 to TRBJ1-3; the D is unclear. Trimming cost V 3 bases and J 0 bases, with 6 bases left between them. Per germline, CDR1 LGHNT and CDR2 FRNRAP. The CDR3 has 14 amino acids. CDR3 DNA: TGTGCTAGTGGTTTCCCGAACTCTGGAAACACCATATATTTT. Its translation: CASGFPNSGNTIYF.

V is TRBV9 and J is TRBJ2-5; 9 bases map to TRBD1. V was clipped by 3 bases and J by 1 base; unmatched bases: 7. Germline V gives CDR1 SGDLS, CDR2 YYNGEE. The CDR3 extends over 16 amino acids. CDR3 DNA sequence: TGTGCCAGCAGCGCATCCGGGACAGGGCGCCAAGAGACCCAGTACTTC. The encoded protein is CASSASGTGRQETQYF.

This clonotype has only a few counts. The chain has TRBV5-5 and TRBJ2-3, with D perhaps given as TRBD1 or TRBD2 (6 bases each). V lost 5 bases and J 1 base, leaving 14 bases between the germline ends. Germline V gene lookup returns CDR1 SGHKS and CDR2 YYEKEE (reference sequence). The CDR3 totals 15 residues. In DNA form, the CDR3 reads TGTGCCAGCAGGACTAGGGGGGCCGGCACAGATACGCAGTATTTT. It codes for CASRTRGAGTDTQYF. The complete variable domain, with remaining parts taken from reference TRBV5-5 and TRBJ2-3, reads DAGVTQSPTHLIKTRGQQVTLRCSPISGHKSVSWYQQVLGQGPQFIFQYYEKEERGRGNFPDRFSARQFPNYSSELNVNALLLGDSALYLCASRTRGAGTDTQYFGPGTRLTVL.

This clonotype was detected only a few times. V and J are TRBV18 and TRBJ2-7; D tentatively reads TRBD1 or TRBD2 (6 bases each). In germline, CDR1 is KGHSH, CDR2 LQKENI. The CDR3 has 13 residues. The V and J ends lost 3 bases and 4 bases respectively, with 10 bases between them. CDR3 sequence reads: CASSPGAGYEQYF. In nucleotides, the CDR3 is TGTGCCAGCTCACCGGGGGCGGGGTACGAGCAGTACTTC.

This clonotype was observed a few times. The gene calls are TRBV5-1 and TRBJ1-4; D gene ambiguous. Looked up from germline, CDR1 is SGHRS and CDR2 is YFSETQ. Trimming shortened V by 3 bases and J by 2 bases, and 2 bases separated the two germline ends. CDR3 length: 12 amino acids. CDR3 in amino acids: CASSSTNEKLFF. In nucleotides, the CDR3 is TGCGCCAGCAGCTCCACTAATGAAAAACTGTTTTTT.

The chain recombines TRBV29-1 with TRBJ2-1; D not certain. This CDR3 comprises 13 residues. Trimming stripped 3 bases from V and 0 bases from J, with 6 bases between. In germline, CDR1 is SQVTM, CDR2 ANQGSEA. CDR3 coding DNA: TGCAGCGTTGAGGTTAGCTCCTACAATGAGCAGTTCTTC. Protein: CSVEVSSYNEQFF.

The V gene is TRBV11-2, the J gene TRBJ2-3; TRBD1 matches 7 bases. Germline V gene data show CDR1 as SGHAT and CDR2 as FQNNGV. The V segment lost 6 bases and the J segment 4 bases; nucleotides outside the gene matches: 10. The CDR3 contains 15 residues. CDR3 sequence (DNA): TGTGCCAGCAGACTATCCGGGACAGCCTCAGATACGCAGTATTTT. Amino acid sequence: CASRLSGTASDTQYF.

This clonotype appeared many times. The chain is built from TRBV20-1 and TRBJ1-2; D uncertain. Per germline, CDR1 DFQATT and CDR2 SNEGSKA (reference sequence). Trimming pared 5 bases from V and 5 bases from J, leaving 15 bases between. This CDR3 is built from 13 residues. CDR3 in DNA: TGCAGTGCTGGGAGACTAAGGCCTTATGGCTACACCTTC. Its translation is CSAGRLRPYGYTF.

The gene calls are TRBV5-5 and TRBJ1-2; D remains unclear. The CDR3 consists of 13 residues. Germline V gene sequence: CDR1 SGHKS, CDR2 YYEKEE (reference sequence). V was cut by 0 bases and J by 4 bases, with 7 bases left in between. The CDR3 is CASSLEAVYGYTF. CDR3 nucleotide sequence: TGTGCCAGCAGCTTGGAGGCAGTCTATGGCTACACCTTC.

The chain recombines TRBV9 with TRBJ2-1, with 9 bases matching TRBD2. Per the germline V gene, CDR1 is SGDLS and CDR2 is YYNGEE. Unmatched junction bases numbered 9, after V lost 4 bases and J lost 4 bases. The CDR3 is 16 amino acids. The CDR3 DNA reads TGTGCCAGCAGCTTACCGCGGGGGGGCCGATACAATGAGCAGTTCTTC. It is translated as CASSLPRGGRYNEQFF.

This clonotype was seen a few times. The chain joins TRBV15 to TRBJ2-2, with TRBD1 matching 10 bases. CDR1 is LNHNV and CDR2 is YYDKDF in the germline V gene (reference sequence). The V segment lost 0 bases and the J segment 5 bases; nucleotides outside the gene matches: 6. The CDR3 runs to 17 residues. The CDR3 reads CATSRDKGQGRTGELFF. The CDR3 nucleotides are TGTGCCACCAGCAGAGATAAGGGACAGGGGCGTACCGGGGAGCTGTTTTTT.

This chain uses TRBV20-1 with TRBJ2-3; D is perhaps TRBD2 (6 bases). The germline V gene has CDR1 DFQATT and CDR2 SNEGSKA (reference sequence). This CDR3 is 13 amino acids long. The CDR3 region is CTPWGDPPDTQYF. CDR3 in DNA: TGCACCCCCTGGGGGGACCCTCCAGATACGCAGTATTTT.

This clonotype was detected a few times. This chain uses TRBV9 with TRBJ1-2, with a possible D match to TRBD1 (5 bases). This CDR3 region has 14 residues. Germline-derived CDR1 and CDR2 are SGDLS and YYNGEE. V was shortened by 0 bases and J by 3 bases, with 9 bases between the two germline ends. CDR3 in DNA: TGTGCCAGCAGCGTAGGAGGGACGGACTATGGCTACACCTTC. Translated: CASSVGGTDYGYTF.

The table lists this clonotype with a count of one. This rearrangement joins TRBV18 to TRBJ1-5; 8 bases are shared with TRBD1. The germline V gene has CDR1 KGHSH and CDR2 LQKENI. Losses at the gene ends were 5 bases for V and 7 bases for J; bases not matched to a gene: 10. The CDR3 sequence is 15 residues long. As DNA, the CDR3 is TGTGCCAGCTCATCAAACAGGGGGGAAGGGCAGCCCCAGCATTTT. As protein: CASSSNRGEGQPQHF.

This chain links TRBV7-2 with TRBJ1-4, with D maybe TRBD1 (6 bases). The CDR3 consists of 14 residues. Germline CDR1 reads SGHTA; CDR2 reads FQGNSA. V was pared by 5 bases and J by 8 bases, with 15 bases between. The CDR3 bases are TGTGCCAGCAGCCCCACGACAGGCGAGGAAAAACTGTTTTTT. Translation gives CASSPTTGEEKLFF.

This chain joins TRBV5-8 and TRBJ1-5; 12 bases are shared with TRBD1. Looked up from germline, CDR1 is SGHTS and CDR2 is YDEGEE. V dropped 4 bases and J dropped 5; count of bases not matched to a gene: 7. The CDR3 runs to 16 residues. The CDR3 reads CASSAGTGGAHQPQHF. The CDR3 bases are TGTGCCAGCAGCGCCGGGACAGGGGGCGCCCATCAGCCCCAGCATTTT.

J is TRBJ2-2 and V is TRBV6-1; 8 bases fit TRBD2. CDR1 and CDR2 from the germline V gene are MNHNS and SASEGT. The J segment lost 4 bases and the V segment lost 1 base, leaving 8 bases of the junction unmatched. The CDR3 is made up of 17 amino acids. CDR3: CASSEGGTSIATGELFF. CDR3 bases: TGTGCCAGCAGTGAAGGAGGGACTAGTATTGCCACCGGGGAGCTGTTTTTT.

The chain couples TRBV6-5 to TRBJ2-1, with 7 bases that match TRBD2. Germline V gene data show CDR1 as MNHEY and CDR2 as SVGAGI. Unmatched junction bases numbered 8, after V lost 0 bases and J lost 6 bases. The CDR3 contains 16 residues. The CDR3 DNA follows: TGTGCCAGCAGTTACTCGAGTAAGGGAGGGCGCAATGAGCAGTTCTTC. This encodes CASSYSSKGGRNEQFF.

This clonotype was picked up a small number of times. The gene calls are TRBV7-2 and TRBJ2-3, with 10 bases that match TRBD2. V trimming: 3 bases; J trimming: 3 bases; junction bases outside the gene matches: 6. The CDR3 totals 16 residues. CDR1 is SGHTA and CDR2 is FQGNSA in the germline V gene. The CDR3 reads CASSFFGLAATDTQYF. The CDR3 DNA reads TGTGCCAGCAGCTTCTTCGGACTAGCGGCAACAGATACGCAGTATTTT. Looking up the rest from reference TRBV7-2 and TRBJ2-3 gives the full variable domain: GAGVSQSPSNKVTEKGKDVELRCDPISGHTALYWYRQSLGQGLEFLIYFQGNSAPDKSGLPSDRFSAERTGGSVSTLTIQRTQQEDSAVYLCASSFFGLAATDTQYFGPGTRLTVL.

The gene calls are TRBV28 and TRBJ2-4; D is uncertain. Germline V gene lookup returns CDR1 MDHEN and CDR2 SYDVKM. The CDR3 has 15 residues. The ends were cut back, 2 bases at V and 1 base at J, with 9 bases in the middle. CDR3 protein: CASSLGRWAKNIQYF. In DNA, the CDR3 is TGTGCCAGCAGTTTAGGCAGGTGGGCCAAAAACATTCAGTACTTC.

This clonotype was detected once. The J gene is TRBJ1-2, the V gene TRBV4-3; D uncertain. CDR1 and CDR2 (germline): LGHNA, YSLEER. V gave up 2 bases and J gave up 7 bases, with 17 bases separating them. The CDR3 extends over 15 amino acids. The CDR3 region is CASSQPNLEGGGYTF. DNA of the CDR3: TGCGCCAGCAGCCAACCGAACCTCGAGGGTGGTGGCTACACCTTC.